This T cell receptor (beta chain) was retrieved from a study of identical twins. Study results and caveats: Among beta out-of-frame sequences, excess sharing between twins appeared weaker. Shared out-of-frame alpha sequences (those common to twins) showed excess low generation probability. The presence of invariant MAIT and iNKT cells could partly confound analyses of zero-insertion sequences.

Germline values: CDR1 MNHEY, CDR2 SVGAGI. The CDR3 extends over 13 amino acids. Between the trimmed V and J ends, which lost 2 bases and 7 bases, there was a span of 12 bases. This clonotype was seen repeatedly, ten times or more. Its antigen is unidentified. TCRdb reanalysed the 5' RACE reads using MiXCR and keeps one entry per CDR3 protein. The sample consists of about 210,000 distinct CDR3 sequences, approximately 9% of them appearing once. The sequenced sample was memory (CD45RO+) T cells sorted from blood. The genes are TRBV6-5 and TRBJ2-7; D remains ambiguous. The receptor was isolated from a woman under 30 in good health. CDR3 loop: CASSYKPSSEQYF. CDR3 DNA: TGTGCCAGCAGTTACAAGCCCTCTTCGGAGCAGTACTTC.